Below, 4 T cell receptor beta chains from the same sample are listed, as sequenced in a study of CD8+CD57+ T cells in acquired aplastic anemia. CDR3 and TCR beta VDJ profiling relied on genomic DNA as the template. TCRdb called the reads again in MiXCR, with one record for every CDR3 protein. Of some 45,000 distinct CDR3 sequences listed, around 63% are singletons. The sequencing input was sorted CD4+, CD8+, or CD8+CD57+ T cells (not recorded which) from PBMCs. The receptors derive from a human donor in good health, serving as a control.

This clonotype was found a few times. The chain recombines TRBV7-2 with TRBJ2-7; weak D call: TRBD2 (5 bases). V was trimmed by 5 bases and J by 3 bases, leaving 14 bases between them. The germline V gene has CDR1 SGHTA and CDR2 FQGNSA. The CDR3 is 14 residues long. CDR3 sequence: CASSPTAGIYEQYF. Written as DNA, the CDR3 is TGTGCCAGCAGCCCTACCGCGGGCATCTACGAGCAGTACTTC.

The chain couples TRBV19 to TRBJ1-2; 8 positions agree with TRBD1. This CDR3 region has 15 residues. CDR1 and CDR2 from the germline V gene are LNHDA and SQIVND (reference sequence). V dropped 4 bases and J dropped 6; count of bases not matched to a gene: 10. The CDR3 spells CASSSSTGEENGYTF. The CDR3 DNA reads TGTGCCAGTAGTAGTTCGACAGGGGAGGAGAATGGCTACACCTTC.

The chain employs TRBV2 and TRBJ2-1; D might be TRBD2 (6 bases). V lost 10 bases and J 7 bases, leaving 11 bases between the germline ends. The CDR3 is made up of 11 amino acids. The germline CDR1 and CDR2 sequences are SNHLY and FYNNEI. CDR3 amino acids: CATLSGNEQFF. As DNA, the CDR3 is TGTGCCACCCTTAGCGGAAATGAGCAGTTCTTC.

This clonotype was detected only a few times. The chain is built from TRBV28 and TRBJ2-2; weak D call: TRBD1 (5 bases). The CDR3 runs to 15 residues. CDR1 and CDR2 (germline): MDHEN, SYDVKM. Trimming stripped 3 bases from V and 1 base from J, with 9 bases between. CDR3 nucleotide sequence: TGTGCCAGCAGTTTCCCCCAGGGGAACACCGGGGAGCTGTTTTTT. Protein product: CASSFPQGNTGELFF.